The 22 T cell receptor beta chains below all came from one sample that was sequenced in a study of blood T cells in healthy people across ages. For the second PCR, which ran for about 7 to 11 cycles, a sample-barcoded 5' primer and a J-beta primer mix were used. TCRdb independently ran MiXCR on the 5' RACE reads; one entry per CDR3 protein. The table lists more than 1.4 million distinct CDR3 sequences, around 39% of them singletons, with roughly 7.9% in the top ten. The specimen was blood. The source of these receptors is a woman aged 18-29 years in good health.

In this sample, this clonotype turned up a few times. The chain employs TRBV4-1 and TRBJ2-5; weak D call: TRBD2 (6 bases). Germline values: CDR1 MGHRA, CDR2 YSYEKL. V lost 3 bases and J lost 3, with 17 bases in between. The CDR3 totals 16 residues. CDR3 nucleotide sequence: TGCGCCAGCAGCCAGGGGCGCGGGGCCCCGAAAGAGACCCAGTACTTC. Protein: CASSQGRGAPKETQYF.

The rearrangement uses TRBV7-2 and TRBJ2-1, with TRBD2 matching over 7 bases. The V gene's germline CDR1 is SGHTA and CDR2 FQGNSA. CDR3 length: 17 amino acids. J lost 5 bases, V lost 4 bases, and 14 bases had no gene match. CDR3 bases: TGTGCCAGCAGCTCCGGGACTACCCTTGGGTCCCACAATGAGCAGTTCTTC. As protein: CASSSGTTLGSHNEQFF.

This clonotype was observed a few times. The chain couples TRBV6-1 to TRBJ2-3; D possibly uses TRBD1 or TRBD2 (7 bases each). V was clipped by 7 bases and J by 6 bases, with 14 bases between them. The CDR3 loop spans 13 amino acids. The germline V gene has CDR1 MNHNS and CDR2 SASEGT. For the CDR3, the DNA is TGTGCCAGCAACCCCAGGGGGGGCGATACGCAGTATTTT. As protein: CASNPRGGDTQYF.

CDR3 residues: CASSNTGSFPDTQYF. CDR3 coding DNA: TGTGCCAGCAGCAACACCGGGTCCTTCCCAGATACGCAGTATTTT. The rearrangement links TRBV7-8 to TRBJ2-3, with D hard to call. Germline CDR1 reads SGHVS; CDR2 reads FQNEAQ. V shed 5 bases and J shed 4 bases, with 16 bases lying between them. The CDR3 sequence is 15 residues long. The variable domain in full, completed from reference TRBV7-8 and TRBJ2-3, reads GAGVSQSPRYKVAKRGQDVALRCDPISGHVSLFWYQQALGQGPEFLTYFQNEAQLDKSGLPSDRFFAERPEGSVSTLKIQRTQQEDSAVYLCASSNTGSFPDTQYFGPGTRLTVL.

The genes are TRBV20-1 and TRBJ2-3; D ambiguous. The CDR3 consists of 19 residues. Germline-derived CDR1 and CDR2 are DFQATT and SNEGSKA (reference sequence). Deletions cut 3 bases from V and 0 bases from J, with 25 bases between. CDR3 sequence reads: CSARSFFPVGISSTDTQYF. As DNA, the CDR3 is TGCAGTGCTAGGTCTTTTTTTCCGGTTGGGATCTCTAGCACAGATACGCAGTATTTT.

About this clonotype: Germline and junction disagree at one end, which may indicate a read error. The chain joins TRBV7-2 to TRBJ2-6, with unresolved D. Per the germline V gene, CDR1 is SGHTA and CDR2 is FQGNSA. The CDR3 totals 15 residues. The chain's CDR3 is CAGSLARSGANVLTF. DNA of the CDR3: TGTGCCGGCAGCTTAGCAAGGTCTGGGGCCAACGTCCTGACTTTC.

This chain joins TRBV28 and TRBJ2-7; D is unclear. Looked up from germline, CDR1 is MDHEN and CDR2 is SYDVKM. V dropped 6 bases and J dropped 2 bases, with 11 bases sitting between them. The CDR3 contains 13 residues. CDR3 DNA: TGTGCCAGCAGACCCTCTGGACCCTACGAGCAGTACTTC. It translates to CASRPSGPYEQYF.

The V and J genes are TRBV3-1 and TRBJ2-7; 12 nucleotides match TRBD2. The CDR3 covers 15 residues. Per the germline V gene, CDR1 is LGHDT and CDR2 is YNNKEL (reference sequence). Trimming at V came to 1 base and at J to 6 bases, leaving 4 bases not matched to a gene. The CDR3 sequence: CASSQGQLAGGEQYF. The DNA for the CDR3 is TGTGCCAGCAGCCAAGGGCAACTAGCGGGAGGCGAGCAGTACTTC.

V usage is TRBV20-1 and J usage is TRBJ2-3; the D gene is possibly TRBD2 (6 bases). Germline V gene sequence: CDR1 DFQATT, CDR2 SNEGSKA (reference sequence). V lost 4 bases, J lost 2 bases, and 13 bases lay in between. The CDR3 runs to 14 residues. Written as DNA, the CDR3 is TGCAGTGCTACAACTAGCTTACCCACAGATACGCAGTATTTT. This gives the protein CSATTSLPTDTQYF.

The CDR3 here is CASSDDREGYEQYF. The CDR3 DNA follows: TGTGCCAGCAGTGACGACAGGGAGGGCTACGAGCAGTACTTC. The J gene is TRBJ2-7, the V gene TRBV27; D assignment may be TRBD1 or TRBD2 (7 bases each). The CDR3 sequence is 14 residues long. V lost 5 bases to trimming and J lost 3 bases, with 14 bases between them. Germline V gene data show CDR1 as MNHEY and CDR2 as SMNVEV (reference sequence).

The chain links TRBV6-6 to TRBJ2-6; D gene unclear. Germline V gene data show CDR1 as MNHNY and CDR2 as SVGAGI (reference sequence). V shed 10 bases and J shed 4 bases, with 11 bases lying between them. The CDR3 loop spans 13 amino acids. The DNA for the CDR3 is TGTGCCACACAGCTGGGGGGGGCCAACGTCCTGACTTTC. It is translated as CATQLGGANVLTF.

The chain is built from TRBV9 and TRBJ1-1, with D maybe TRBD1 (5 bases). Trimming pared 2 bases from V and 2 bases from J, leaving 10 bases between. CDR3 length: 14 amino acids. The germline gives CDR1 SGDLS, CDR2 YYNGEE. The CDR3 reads CASSVGPINTEAFF. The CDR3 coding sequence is TGTGCCAGCAGCGTGGGACCGATAAACACTGAAGCTTTCTTT. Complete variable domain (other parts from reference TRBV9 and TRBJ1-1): DSGVTQTPKHLITATGQRVTLRCSPRSGDLSVYWYQQSLDQGLQFLIQYYNGEERAKGNILERFSAQQFPDLHSELNLSSLELGDSALYFCASSVGPINTEAFFGQGTRLTVV.

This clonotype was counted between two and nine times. The CDR3 loop reads CASSFVRTFPYEQYF. The CDR3 DNA sequence: TGTGCCAGCAGTTTTGTGAGGACTTTCCCCTACGAGCAGTACTTC. V is TRBV27 and J is TRBJ2-7; D may be TRBD2 (5 bases). This CDR3 is 15 amino acids long. Trimming stripped 3 bases from V and 2 bases from J, with 14 bases between. The germline V gene encodes CDR1 MNHEY and CDR2 SMNVEV (reference sequence).

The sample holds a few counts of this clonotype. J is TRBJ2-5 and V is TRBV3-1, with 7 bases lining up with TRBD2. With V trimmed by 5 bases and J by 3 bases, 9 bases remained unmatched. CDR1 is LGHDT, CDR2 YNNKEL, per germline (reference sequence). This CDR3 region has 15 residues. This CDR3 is CASSEPGLRKETQYF. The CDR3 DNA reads TGTGCCAGCAGCGAACCGGGACTACGTAAAGAGACCCAGTACTTC.

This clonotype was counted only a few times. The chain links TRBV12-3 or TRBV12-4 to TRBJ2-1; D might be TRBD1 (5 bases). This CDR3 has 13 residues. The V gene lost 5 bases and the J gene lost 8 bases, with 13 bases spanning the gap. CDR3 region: CASSVKQEHEQFF. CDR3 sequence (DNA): TGTGCCAGCAGTGTGAAACAGGAACATGAGCAGTTCTTC.

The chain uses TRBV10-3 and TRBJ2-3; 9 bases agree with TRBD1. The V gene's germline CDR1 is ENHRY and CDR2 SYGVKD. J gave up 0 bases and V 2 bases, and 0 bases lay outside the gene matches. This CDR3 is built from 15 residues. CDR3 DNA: TGTGCCATCAGTGAGGGACAGGGGAGCACAGATACGCAGTATTTT. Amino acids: CAISEGQGSTDTQYF.

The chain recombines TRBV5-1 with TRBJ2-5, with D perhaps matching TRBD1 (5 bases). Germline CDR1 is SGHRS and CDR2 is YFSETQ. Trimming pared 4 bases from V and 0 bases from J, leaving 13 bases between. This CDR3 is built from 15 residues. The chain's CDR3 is CASSTTPGYQETQYF. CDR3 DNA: TGCGCCAGCAGCACCACCCCAGGGTACCAAGAGACCCAGTACTTC.

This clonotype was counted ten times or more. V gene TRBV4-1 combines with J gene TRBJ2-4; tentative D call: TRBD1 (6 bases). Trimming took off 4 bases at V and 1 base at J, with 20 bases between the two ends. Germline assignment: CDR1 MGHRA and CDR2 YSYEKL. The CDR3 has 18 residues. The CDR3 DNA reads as TGCGCCAGCAGCCTCGGGGATGGGGGCAGTGCGGCCAAAAACATTCAGTACTTC. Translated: CASSLGDGGSAAKNIQYF.

In DNA form, the CDR3 reads TGTGCCAGCAGTCCGGTGGGAGATAAAACCTACGAGCAGTACTTC. Encoded protein: CASSPVGDKTYEQYF. The V gene is TRBV12-3 or TRBV12-4, the J gene TRBJ2-4, with D tentatively TRBD2 (5 bases). The DNA end favors TRBJ2-7, so the J call may be wrong. CDR3 length: 15 residues.

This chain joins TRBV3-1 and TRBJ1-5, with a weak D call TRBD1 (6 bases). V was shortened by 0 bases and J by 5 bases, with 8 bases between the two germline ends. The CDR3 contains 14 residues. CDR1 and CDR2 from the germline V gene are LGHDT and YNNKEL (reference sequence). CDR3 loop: CASSQEGGDQPQHF. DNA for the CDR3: TGTGCCAGCAGCCAAGAAGGGGGGGATCAGCCCCAGCATTTT. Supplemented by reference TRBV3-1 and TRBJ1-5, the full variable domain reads DTAVSQTPKYLVTQMGNDKSIKCEQNLGHDTMYWYKQDSKKFLKIMFSYNNKELIINETVPNRFSPKSPDKAHLNLHINSLELGDSAVYFCASSQEGGDQPQHFGDGTRLSIL.

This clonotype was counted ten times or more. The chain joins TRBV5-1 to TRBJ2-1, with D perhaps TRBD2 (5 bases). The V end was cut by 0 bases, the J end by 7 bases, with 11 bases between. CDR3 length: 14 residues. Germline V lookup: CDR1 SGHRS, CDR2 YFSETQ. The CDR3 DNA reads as TGCGCCAGCAGCTTGGCCGGGGTGGGAAATGAGCAGTTCTTC. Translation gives CASSLAGVGNEQFF. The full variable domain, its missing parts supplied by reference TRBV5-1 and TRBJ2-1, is KAGVTQTPRYLIKTRGQQVTLSCSPISGHRSVSWYQQTPGQGLQFLFEYFSETQRNKGNFPGRFSGRQFSNSRSEMNVSTLELGDSALYLCASSLAGVGNEQFFGPGTRLTVL.

The CDR3 coding sequence is TGCGCCAGCAGCCGCGGACAGATAAAGTCCGCCTACGAGCAGTACTTC. Amino acids: CASSRGQIKSAYEQYF. The chain joins TRBV5-1 to TRBJ2-7, with D possibly TRBD1 on 6 matching bases. CDR3 size: 16 residues. V lost 4 bases and J 2 bases, leaving 19 bases between the germline ends. Germline loops: CDR1 SGHRS, CDR2 YFSETQ.